The sequence of this T cell receptor beta chain was determined in a study of blood T cell repertoires in COVID-19. For the study at large: Sites across the United States, Italy and Spain contributed samples from acute and convalescent COVID-19.

Per the study methods: Nucleated cell number was recorded as an estimate derived from reference gene primer amplification. Produced via immunoSEQ multiplex PCR; TCRdb's table is partial and in-frame only. The V and J calls and clone size are taken from that table; D and trimming were inferred from the DNA. The table has some 250,000 clones, approximately 81% seen once. V lost 7 bases and J lost 4, with 13 bases in between. The CDR3 covers 13 residues. The germline CDR1 and CDR2 sequences are MNHEY and SVGAGI. The rearrangement uses TRBV6-5 and TRBJ2-5, with a weak D call TRBD2 (6 bases). The sample consisted of peripheral blood. This clonotype originated in a man between 60 and 75 years old with acute or convalescent COVID-19. CDR3 residues: CASTGRDSETQYF. The CDR3 nucleotides read TGTGCCAGCACCGGGCGGGATTCAGAGACCCAGTACTTC.